Sequencing of this T cell receptor beta chain was carried out in a study of T-cell memory formation after mild COVID-19. A single record per CDR3 protein comes from TCRdb applying MiXCR to the 5' RACE reads. The table records roughly 620,000 distinct CDR3 sequences, around 17% of them present only once. The germline CDR1 and CDR2 sequences are KGHSH and LQKENI. The CDR3 totals 13 residues. Trimming pared 4 bases from V and 3 bases from J, leaving 9 bases between. The TCR sequence derives from an adult woman who had mild COVID-19 (a few samples of this study predate the infection). Cell type and time point are not known. Source material: PBMCs or a T cell subset sorted from them (not recorded which). The chain employs TRBV18 and TRBJ2-5, with D unresolved. CDR3 bases: TGTGCCAGCTCACTTTATACAGAAGAGACCCAGTACTTC. Encoded protein: CASSLYTEETQYF.